Following are 23 T cell receptor beta chains from one sample sequenced in a study of T cells in localized non-small cell lung cancer. Using immunoSEQ multiplex PCR, the repertoire was profiled, and TCRdb retains in-frame clones only, with some absent. Of about 79,000 clones listed, about 83% are singletons. This material consisted of peripheral blood, taken before any cancer treatment. Receptor source: a female donor older than 55 with stage I lung adenocarcinoma.

As concerns this clone: One end of the junction is discordant with germline, which a read error may explain. The chain has TRBV6-6 and TRBJ1-1; D perhaps matches TRBD1 (5 bases). The length of the CDR3 is 13 residues. Germline V lookup: CDR1 MNHNY, CDR2 SVGAGI (reference sequence). In nucleotides, the CDR3 is TGTGCCAGCAGTTACGGTGGAGGGACTGGAGCTTTCTTT. Protein sequence: CASSYGGGTGAFF.

The count of this clone is one. V gene TRBV5-1 combines with J gene TRBJ1-2; D is unclear. V lost 0 bases and J lost 3, with 15 bases in between. Germline V gene sequence: CDR1 SGHRS, CDR2 YFSETQ. The CDR3 consists of 16 residues. The CDR3 loop is CASSLASGSIYYGYTF. The CDR3 DNA is TGCGCCAGCAGCTTGGCCTCTGGGTCGATATACTATGGCTACACCTTC.

The chain combines TRBV29-1 with TRBJ2-5; 11 bases match TRBD2. The CDR3 spans 14 residues. V trimming: 3 bases; J trimming: 4 bases; junction bases outside the gene matches: 4. From germline, CDR1 is SQVTM and CDR2 ANQGSEA. The CDR3 DNA is TGCAGCGTTGAGGCTAGCGGGAGGCCAGAGACCCAGTACTTC. Translation: CSVEASGRPETQYF.

The rearrangement links TRBV14 to TRBJ2-6; 7 nucleotides align to TRBD2. Trimming at V came to 4 bases and at J to 0 bases, leaving 12 bases not matched to a gene. Germline CDR1 and CDR2: SGHDN and FVKESK. This CDR3 spans 19 amino acids. CDR3 in amino acids: CASSRAGLAVSSGANVLTF. The DNA for the CDR3 is TGTGCCAGCAGCCGAGCGGGGCTAGCGGTTAGCTCTGGGGCCAACGTCCTGACTTTC.

V usage is TRBV19 and J usage is TRBJ1-2; a weak D match, TRBD1 (5 bases). Per the germline V gene, CDR1 is LNHDA and CDR2 is SQIVND (reference sequence). The CDR3 has 10 residues. The germline V and J ends were trimmed by 10 bases and 4 bases, with 7 bases remaining between them. Here the CDR3 DNA reads TGTGCCACGGGACCCTATGGCTACACCTTC. It yields the protein CATGPYGYTF.

The V gene is TRBV5-8, the J gene TRBJ2-4; D unresolved. From germline, CDR1 is SGHTS and CDR2 YDEGEE. Trimming shortened V by 4 bases and J by 0 bases, and 8 bases separated the two germline ends. CDR3 length: 14 residues. The CDR3 nucleotides are TGTGCCAGCAGCCTGCTTGGAGCCAAAAACATTCAGTACTTC. Encoded protein: CASSLLGAKNIQYF. Complete variable domain (other parts from reference TRBV5-8 and TRBJ2-4): EAGVTQSPTHLIKTRGQQATLRCSPISGHTSVYWYQQALGLGLQFLLWYDEGEERNRGNFPPRFSGRQFPNYSSELNVNALELEDSALYLCASSLLGAKNIQYFGAGTRLSVL.

The J gene is TRBJ2-5, the V gene TRBV5-1; 8 bases are a match to TRBD2. This CDR3 has 14 residues. The germline CDR1 and CDR2 sequences are SGHRS and YFSETQ. With V trimmed by 4 bases and J by 5 bases, 7 bases remained unmatched. The CDR3 is CASSPGLAAETQYF. CDR3 DNA: TGCGCCAGCAGCCCAGGACTAGCCGCCGAGACCCAGTACTTC.

V and J are TRBV10-3 and TRBJ1-3, with unresolved D. Trimming left V 3 bases short and J 0 bases short, with 12 bases between. This CDR3 is built from 16 residues. Germline loops: CDR1 ENHRY, CDR2 SYGVKD. CDR3 nucleotide sequence: TGTGCCATCAGTGATACAGCTATGGTCTCTGGAAACACCATATATTTT. Its translation: CAISDTAMVSGNTIYF.

A remark on this clone: Its ends do not fully match the called genes, so a read error is possible. The chain is built from TRBV7-2 and TRBJ2-1; D gene unclear. The CDR3 runs to 12 residues. Germline CDR1 reads SGHTA; CDR2 reads FQGNSA. This CDR3 is CASSLVNNEQFF. In nucleotides, the CDR3 is TGTGCCAGTAGCTTAGTTAACAATGAGCAGTTCTTC.

The V and J genes are TRBV5-1 and TRBJ2-1, with 8 bases fitting TRBD2. CDR3 length: 14 amino acids. V was clipped by 4 bases and J by 6 bases; unmatched bases: 6. Germline V gene data show CDR1 as SGHRS and CDR2 as YFSETQ. The CDR3 is CASSPMGTSNEQFF. In nucleotides, the CDR3 is TGCGCCAGCAGCCCAATGGGGACTAGCAATGAGCAGTTCTTC.

The V gene is TRBV2, the J gene TRBJ1-6; D perhaps matches TRBD1 (5 bases). The germline V and J ends were trimmed by 4 bases and 6 bases, with 13 bases remaining between them. The germline V gene has CDR1 SNHLY and CDR2 FYNNEI. This CDR3 spans 15 amino acids. The CDR3: CASSVGHGGNSPLHF. The CDR3 DNA reads TGTGCCAGCAGTGTTGGGCACGGGGGTAATTCACCCCTCCACTTT.

The V and J genes are TRBV5-1 and TRBJ1-3; D gene ambiguous. The CDR3 totals 16 residues. V gave up 0 bases and J gave up 9 bases, with 19 bases separating them. Germline assignment: CDR1 SGHRS and CDR2 YFSETQ. The CDR3 DNA follows: TGCGCCAGCAGCTTGGGAGGACGGACCTCGAGGGCCACCATATATTTT. Amino acids: CASSLGGRTSRATIYF. Full variable domain (rest looked up from reference TRBV5-1 and TRBJ1-3): KAGVTQTPRYLIKTRGQQVTLSCSPISGHRSVSWYQQTPGQGLQFLFEYFSETQRNKGNFPGRFSGRQFSNSRSEMNVSTLELGDSALYLCASSLGGRTSRATIYFGEGSWLTVV.

This chain uses TRBV18 with TRBJ2-7; TRBD1 agrees at 7 bases. CDR1 and CDR2 (germline): KGHSH, LQKENI. The CDR3 spans 14 residues. V was clipped by 3 bases and J by 3 bases; unmatched bases: 5. CDR3 coding DNA: TGTGCCAGCTCACCCGGGACAGCTTTCTACGAGCAGTACTTC. Translation gives CASSPGTAFYEQYF. Full variable domain (outside the CDR3, taken from reference TRBV18 and TRBJ2-7): NAGVMQNPRHLVRRRGQEARLRCSPMKGHSHVYWYRQLPEEGLKFMVYLQKENIIDESGMPKERFSAEFPKEGPSILRIQQVVRGDSAAYFCASSPGTAFYEQYFGPGTRLTVT.

Only a few counts were recorded for this clone. V usage is TRBV2 and J usage is TRBJ1-1; D not resolved. CDR1 SNHLY and CDR2 FYNNEI come from the germline V gene. V was pared by 7 bases and J by 2 bases, with 11 bases between. The CDR3 consists of 13 residues. CDR3 bases: TGTGCCAGCACAAATTCGCCCAACACTGAAGCTTTCTTT. Its protein product is CASTNSPNTEAFF.

The V gene is TRBV6-6, the J gene TRBJ2-1; D perhaps matches TRBD1 (7 bases). V gave up 6 bases and J gave up 5 bases, with 14 bases separating them. This CDR3 has 14 amino acids. Germline V gives CDR1 MNHNY, CDR2 SVGAGI (reference sequence). CDR3 loop: CASRGGQYNNEQFF. As DNA, the CDR3 is TGTGCCAGCAGGGGGGGACAGTACAACAATGAGCAGTTCTTC.

This sequence joins TRBV18 and TRBJ2-5; D is possibly TRBD1 or TRBD2 (5 bases each). CDR1 is KGHSH, CDR2 LQKENI, per germline. The CDR3 runs to 14 residues. The V end was cut by 3 bases, the J end by 5 bases, with 13 bases between. The CDR3 spells CASSPQGPGETQYF. The CDR3 bases are TGTGCCAGCTCACCCCAGGGCCCGGGGGAGACCCAGTACTTC.

This sequence joins TRBV2 and TRBJ2-3; TRBD2 aligns across 7 bases. Germline CDR1 reads SNHLY; CDR2 reads FYNNEI. The CDR3 has 18 residues. J was trimmed by 5 bases and V by 1 base; bases with no gene match: 15. The CDR3 region is CASSEGRPGLREEDTQYF. The DNA for the CDR3 is TGTGCCAGCAGTGAAGGACGTCCGGGACTCCGGGAGGAAGATACGCAGTATTTT.

V and J are TRBV6-5 and TRBJ2-5; TRBD1 aligns across 9 bases. Trimming at V came to 5 bases and at J to 3 bases, leaving 7 bases not matched to a gene. The CDR3 has 15 residues. Per germline, CDR1 MNHEY and CDR2 SVGAGI. The CDR3 here is CASSGMGQGEETQYF. The CDR3 nucleotides are TGTGCCAGCAGTGGAATGGGACAGGGAGAAGAGACCCAGTACTTC.

The gene calls are TRBV5-1 and TRBJ2-1; the D call may be TRBD1 or TRBD2 (5 bases each). Germline assignment: CDR1 SGHRS and CDR2 YFSETQ. The ends were cut back, 4 bases at V and 0 bases at J, with 14 bases in the middle. The CDR3 is 16 residues long. In nucleotides, the CDR3 is TGCGCCAGCAGCGTGGAAGGGGAGAGCTCCTACAATGAGCAGTTCTTC. Its protein is CASSVEGESSYNEQFF. The full variable domain, with the rest looked up from reference TRBV5-1 and TRBJ2-1, is KAGVTQTPRYLIKTRGQQVTLSCSPISGHRSVSWYQQTPGQGLQFLFEYFSETQRNKGNFPGRFSGRQFSNSRSEMNVSTLELGDSALYLCASSVEGESSYNEQFFGPGTRLTVL.

The V and J genes are TRBV6-5 and TRBJ1-1, with D uncertain. Trimming removed 6 bases from V and 0 bases from J, with 14 bases in between. CDR1 is MNHEY and CDR2 is SVGAGI in the germline V gene. This CDR3 region has 15 residues. CDR3 coding DNA: TGTGCCAGCAGACCCGGGAGATCAATGAACACTGAAGCTTTCTTT. It translates to CASRPGRSMNTEAFF.

The V call is TRBV7-3, the J call TRBJ1-5; D remains unclear. Trimming stripped 2 bases from V and 7 bases from J, with 9 bases between. Germline CDR1 is SGHTA and CDR2 is FQGTGA. This CDR3 has 13 amino acids. The CDR3 bases are TGTGCCAGCAGCTTAGGCCCAGACCAGCCCCAGCATTTT. Amino acid sequence: CASSLGPDQPQHF.

The CDR3 DNA reads TGCGCCAGCAGCCGAAGGGAAGCTAGCGGGGGGGCCGGTGAGCAGTACTTC. It specifies CASSRREASGGAGEQYF. V gene TRBV5-1 combines with J gene TRBJ2-7; the match to TRBD2 covers 12 bases. CDR1 and CDR2 from the germline V gene are SGHRS and YFSETQ. The CDR3 spans 17 residues. The J segment lost 7 bases and the V segment lost 4 bases, leaving 15 bases of the junction unmatched.

The genes are TRBV7-3 and TRBJ2-3, with 8 nucleotides matching TRBD2. Trimming took 1 base from V and 0 from J; bases not matched to a gene: 15. The CDR3 sequence is 20 residues long. CDR1 and CDR2 (germline): SGHTA, FQGTGA. The CDR3 DNA reads TGTGCCAGCAGCTTAAGGGGGACCCTGGGAGCGGGGGTAAGCACAGATACGCAGTATTTT. Translating it yields CASSLRGTLGAGVSTDTQYF.